This T cell receptor beta chain was sequenced for a study of control samples from healthy donors and cancer patients. V lost 2 bases and J lost 5, with 13 bases in between. The CDR3 contains 15 residues. CDR1 MNHEY and CDR2 SVGEGT come from the germline V gene. This clone was seen once. Generated by immunoSEQ multiplex PCR, the TCRdb table keeps only in-frame clones and is missing some. The sample carries approximately 63,000 clones, 70% to 90% recorded once. V usage is TRBV6-2 or TRBV6-3 and J usage is TRBJ2-1, with D unresolved. The sequence derives from a man aged 35-49 years in good health. Material for sequencing was blood. DNA for the CDR3: TGTGCCAGCAGTTACCGCCGCGGTGGGGACAATGAGCAGTTCTTC. Protein product: CASSYRRGGDNEQFF.